The next 23 T cell receptor beta chains were all read from a single sample in a study of monozygotic twins with inflammatory bowel disease. One entry per CDR3 protein, without DNA, is what TCRdb gives after re-calling the 5' RACE reads. The sample shows approximately 200,000 distinct CDR3 sequences, and about 8% sits with its ten largest clones. What was sequenced was blood. The source of these receptors is a human donor with ulcerative colitis or Crohn's disease, or a healthy co-twin of an affected twin (not recorded which).

The rearrangement links TRBV19 to TRBJ2-3; TCRdb selects TRBD2, and the lack of DNA leaves this call unchecked. Germline assignment: CDR1 LNHDA and CDR2 SQIVND (reference sequence). The CDR3 sequence is 18 residues long. CDR3 residues: CASSPTTLIYLSTDTQYF.

The chain joins TRBV9 to TRBJ2-3; without DNA, the TCRdb call of TRBD2 cannot be checked. The CDR3 runs 15 residues. The V gene's germline CDR1 is SGDLS and CDR2 YYNGEE. CDR3 in amino acids: CASSVGLADTDTQYF.

The V gene is TRBV5-1, the J gene TRBJ2-7; the D gene TCRdb calls, TRBD2, cannot be checked with no DNA. Germline CDR1 and CDR2: SGHRS and YFSETQ. This CDR3 has 14 amino acids. The CDR3 reads CASSLVAGGDEQYF.

The chain carries TRBV18 and TRBJ2-7; there is no DNA to check the TCRdb D call of TRBD1. The germline V gene has CDR1 KGHSH and CDR2 LQKENI. This CDR3 comprises 14 residues. CDR3: CASSPTGNGNEQYF.

This chain connects TRBV7-9 to TRBJ1-3. The CDR3 length is 17 residues. CDR1 SEHNR and CDR2 FQNEAQ come from the germline V gene (reference sequence). The CDR3 region is CASSRSRLTPSGNTIYF.

The V and J genes are TRBV6-2 or TRBV6-3 and TRBJ2-1; checking the TCRdb D call of TRBD1 is not possible without DNA. CDR3 length: 15 amino acids. Germline CDR1 and CDR2: MNHEY and SVGEGT. CDR3 region: CASSSRDRAYNEQFF.

This sequence joins TRBV10-3 and TRBJ2-7. Germline CDR1 is ENHRY and CDR2 is SYGVKD. This CDR3 has 12 amino acids. The CDR3 spells CAISENSYEQYF.

CDR3 region: CASSISTTGEKLFF. The V call is TRBV5-1, the J call TRBJ1-4; with no DNA, the TCRdb D assignment of TRBD1 cannot be verified. Germline-derived CDR1 and CDR2 are SGHRS and YFSETQ. The CDR3 loop spans 14 amino acids. The variable domain in full, completed from reference TRBV5-1 and TRBJ1-4, reads KAGVTQTPRYLIKTRGQQVTLSCSPISGHRSVSWYQQTPGQGLQFLFEYFSETQRNKGNFPGRFSGRQFSNSRSEMNVSTLELGDSALYLCASSISTTGEKLFFGSGTQLSVL.

V usage is TRBV2 and J usage is TRBJ2-7. Germline CDR1 and CDR2: SNHLY and FYNNEI. There are 11 residues in the CDR3. CDR3 sequence: CASSQTYEQYF. The full variable domain, rest sourced from reference TRBV2 and TRBJ2-7, is EPEVTQTPSHQVTQMGQEVILRCVPISNHLYFYWYRQILGQKVEFLVSFYNNEISEKSEIFDDQFSVERPDGSNFTLKIRSTKLEDSAMYFCASSQTYEQYFGPGTRLTVT.

The gene calls are TRBV10-3 and TRBJ2-7; TCRdb's D call, TRBD2, is unchecked because there is no DNA. From germline, CDR1 is ENHRY and CDR2 SYGVKD. This CDR3 spans 15 amino acids. The CDR3 is CATGRTSGTSYEQYF.

The chain joins TRBV27 to TRBJ1-5. The CDR3 contains 15 residues. Germline V lookup: CDR1 MNHEY, CDR2 SMNVEV (reference sequence). The CDR3 here is CASSRDLDSNQPQHF.

This chain links TRBV20-1 with TRBJ1-1; checking the TCRdb D call of TRBD1 is not possible without DNA. Germline V gene sequence: CDR1 DFQATT, CDR2 SNEGSKA (reference sequence). The CDR3 consists of 11 residues. This chain's CDR3 is CSARGVNEAFF.

This chain links TRBV10-3 with TRBJ1-4; the TRBD1 assignment by TCRdb is unverifiable without DNA. Germline V gene data show CDR1 as ENHRY and CDR2 as SYGVKD. CDR3 size: 12 residues. CDR3 sequence reads: CATGQLNEKLFF.

This CDR3 reads CASAPGVVQPQHF. This sequence joins TRBV12-3 or TRBV12-4 and TRBJ1-5; the D call from TCRdb, TRBD1, cannot be confirmed without DNA. The CDR3 extends over 13 amino acids.

The chain couples TRBV7-9 to TRBJ2-7; the TCRdb D gene call, TRBD1, has no DNA to confirm it. The CDR3 runs to 14 residues. CDR1 is SEHNR and CDR2 is FQNEAQ in the germline V gene (reference sequence). The CDR3 is CASSLSNRAYEQYF. The full variable domain, with the rest looked up from reference TRBV7-9 and TRBJ2-7, is DTGVSQNPRHKITKRGQNVTFRCDPISEHNRLYWYRQTLGQGPEFLTYFQNEAQLEKSRLLSDRFSAERPKGSFSTLEIQRTEQGDSAMYLCASSLSNRAYEQYFGPGTRLTVT.

V usage is TRBV5-1 and J usage is TRBJ2-7; TCRdb returns TRBD2, unconfirmable since there is no DNA. This CDR3 has 14 residues. Looked up from germline, CDR1 is SGHRS and CDR2 is YFSETQ. The CDR3 loop reads CASSPAGGTYEQYF.

The chain employs TRBV3-1 and TRBJ2-7; TCRdb picks TRBD2, but there is no DNA to check that call. This CDR3 has 15 residues. Germline V CDR1 and CDR2: LGHDT, YNNKEL (reference sequence). The CDR3 spells CASSPPGTSVYEQYF.

The J gene is TRBJ2-1, the V gene TRBV7-8; TCRdb calls TRBD1, which cannot be checked without DNA. CDR1 SGHVS and CDR2 FQNEAQ come from the germline V gene. The length of the CDR3 is 18 residues. CDR3 amino acids: CASSLEKTRGRMHNEQFF.

This chain uses TRBV12-3 or TRBV12-4 with TRBJ2-5; TCRdb names TRBD1, which stays unverified in the absence of DNA. The CDR3 sequence is 14 residues long. CDR3: CASSRTGRIETQYF.

This chain joins TRBV5-1 and TRBJ2-7; the D call from TCRdb, TRBD1, cannot be confirmed without DNA. The CDR3 spans 16 residues. CDR1 is SGHRS and CDR2 is YFSETQ in the germline V gene. The CDR3 region is CASSLLPVGVPYEQYF.

This sequence joins TRBV9 and TRBJ2-1; TCRdb calls TRBD2, which cannot be checked without DNA. CDR3 size: 18 residues. The germline gives CDR1 SGDLS, CDR2 YYNGEE. CDR3 amino acids: CASSPRTSGMAPHNEQFF.

The rearrangement links TRBV7-8 to TRBJ2-7. Germline-derived CDR1 and CDR2 are SGHVS and FQNEAQ. The CDR3 is 12 residues long. The CDR3 loop reads CASSLRELEQYF.

The chain employs TRBV4-1 and TRBJ2-7. This CDR3 comprises 14 residues. The germline V gene has CDR1 MGHRA and CDR2 YSYEKL. The CDR3 reads CASSQNLGFYEQYF.